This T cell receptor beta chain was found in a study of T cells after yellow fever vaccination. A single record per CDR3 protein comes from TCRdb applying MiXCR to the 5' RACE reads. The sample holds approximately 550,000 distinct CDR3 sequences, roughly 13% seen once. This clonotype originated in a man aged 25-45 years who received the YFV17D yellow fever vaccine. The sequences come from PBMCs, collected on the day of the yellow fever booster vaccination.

CDR3 sequence (DNA): TGTGCCAGCATTCGAAGGGTATTGGGCTATGGCTACACCTTC. It translates to CASIRRVLGYGYTF. The chain combines TRBV2 with TRBJ1-2; D ambiguous. Trimming stripped 7 bases from V and 4 bases from J, with 16 bases between. The germline V gene has CDR1 SNHLY and CDR2 FYNNEI. The CDR3 loop spans 14 amino acids.